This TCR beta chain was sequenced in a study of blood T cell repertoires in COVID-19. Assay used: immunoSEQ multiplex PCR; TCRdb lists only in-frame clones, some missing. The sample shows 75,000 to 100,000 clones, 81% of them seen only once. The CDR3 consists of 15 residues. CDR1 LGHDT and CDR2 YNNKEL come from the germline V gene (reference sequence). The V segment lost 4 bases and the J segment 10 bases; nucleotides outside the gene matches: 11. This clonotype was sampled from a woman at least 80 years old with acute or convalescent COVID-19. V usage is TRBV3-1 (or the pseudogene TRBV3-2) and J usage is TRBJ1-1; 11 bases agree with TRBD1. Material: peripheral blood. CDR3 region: CASSPSGTGGVGAFF. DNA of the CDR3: TGTGCCAGCAGCCCATCCGGGACAGGGGGAGTCGGAGCTTTCTTT.